This is a list of T cell receptor beta chains from one sample in a study of shared clonotypes between healthy human individuals. TCRdb keeps only in-frame clones here, not all; method: immunoSEQ multiplex PCR. This sample has about 520,000 clones, with 95% to 97% found just once. Sample: naive CD4+ T cells sorted from blood. The receptors originated from a woman younger than 45 in good health. The CDR3 runs from the conserved cysteine through the conserved F or W. The D gene is left open where the match is weak. Size tells how often a clone was seen (once, few, many) or the class of an expanded clone, and some rows leave it out.

V	size	D	J	CDR3	DNA
TRBV11-2	NA	NA	TRBJ2-6	CASSLGQGIQTGANVLTF	TGTGCCAGCAGCTTAGGTCAGGGTATCCAAACTGGGGCCAACGTCCTGACTTTC
TRBV7-4	NA	NA	TRBJ1-5	CASSLFRGELCNQPQHF	TGTGCCAGCAGTCTTTTTCGGGGGGAGCTTTGCAATCAGCCCCAGCATTTT
TRBV27	NA	NA	TRBJ1-4	CASSKTSAGDDEKLFF	TGTGCCAGCAGCAAAACCTCGGCAGGGGACGATGAAAAACTGTTTTTT
TRBV5-8	once	NA	TRBJ1-5	CASSFRVQPQHF	TGTGCCAGCAGCTTCCGGGTCCAGCCCCAGCATTTT
TRBV2	NA	NA	TRBJ2-1	CASSGLASSYNEQFF	TGTGCCAGCAGTGGTCTAGCGTCCTCCTACAATGAGCAGTTCTTC
TRBV6-5	NA	NA	TRBJ2-7	CASSYGGHYEQYF	TGTGCCAGCAGTTACGGGGGGCACTACGAGCAGTACTTC
TRBV28	NA	TRBD2	TRBJ2-2	CASSFSGLALNTGELFF	TGTGCCAGCAGTTTTAGTGGACTAGCATTGAACACCGGGGAGCTGTTTTTT
TRBV7-8	NA	TRBD1	TRBJ2-5	CASSSRGRETQYF	TGTGCCAGCAGCTCCAGGGGGCGAGAGACCCAGTACTTC
TRBV5-1	NA	NA	TRBJ2-3	CASSLEPGTTDTQYF	TGCGCCAGCAGCTTGGAACCGGGGACCACAGATACGCAGTATTTT
TRBV19	NA	NA	TRBJ1-1	CASSIFSTENTEAFF	TGTGCCAGTAGTATTTTTAGCACAGAGAACACTGAAGCTTTCTTT
TRBV4-1	NA	NA	TRBJ1-2	CASSQDTATRYGYTF	TGCGCCAGCAGCCAAGATACAGCAACCCGCTATGGCTACACCTTC
TRBV5-1	NA	TRBD2	TRBJ2-2	CASSSRLAGANTGELFF	TGCGCCAGCAGCTCTAGACTAGCGGGGGCGAACACCGGGGAGCTGTTTTTT
TRBV28	NA	NA	TRBJ2-5	CASSSGLRRETQYF	TGTGCCAGCAGTTCGGGCCTCCGGAGAGAGACCCAGTACTTC
TRBV19	NA	NA	TRBJ1-1	CASSPRRRGNTEAFF	TGTGCCAGTTCCCCCCGGAGAAGGGGGAACACTGAAGCTTTCTTT
TRBV19	once	TRBD1	TRBJ1-1	CASTPRGAYRGTEAFF	TGTGCCAGTACGCCTCGCGGGGCCTACAGGGGGACTGAAGCTTTCTTT
TRBV7-8	NA	TRBD1	TRBJ2-5	CASSQGRTGGQETQYF	TGTGCCAGCAGCCAAGGGCGGACAGGGGGCCAAGAGACCCAGTACTTC
TRBV5-1	NA	NA	TRBJ2-3	CASSLAASGATDTQYF	TGCGCCAGCAGCTTGGCCGCTTCGGGCGCCACAGATACGCAGTATTTT
TRBV28	NA	NA	TRBJ1-6	CASSSRQPPFPLHF	TGTGCCAGCAGTTCACGACAGCCCCCATTCCCCCTCCACTTT
TRBV5-5	once	NA	TRBJ2-2	CASSYDTYRELFF	TGTGCCAGCAGCTATGACACCTACCGGGAGCTGTTTTTT
TRBV28	NA	NA	TRBJ1-5	CASSLNYLSQHF	TGTGCCAGCAGTTTGAACTACCTTTCCCAGCATTTT
TRBV6-6	NA	NA	TRBJ1-2	CASSGEVNYGYTF	TGTGCCAGCAGTGGAGAAGTGAACTATGGCTACACCTTC
TRBV4-1	NA	TRBD2	TRBJ2-3	CASSQPTLAGEGDTQYF	TGCGCCAGCAGCCAGCCCACCCTAGCGGGAGAAGGAGATACGCAGTATTTT
TRBV2	NA	NA	TRBJ1-1	CASSEFEGKAEAFF	TGTGCCAGCAGTGAATTTGAGGGGAAGGCTGAAGCTTTCTTT
TRBV5-8	NA	NA	TRBJ1-4	CASSRNRAKNEKLFF	TGTGCCAGCAGCAGGAACAGGGCGAAGAATGAAAAACTGTTTTTT
TRBV6-1	once	NA	TRBJ1-1	CASSAVWDTEAFF	TGTGCCAGCAGTGCTGTGTGGGACACTGAAGCTTTCTTT
TRBV15	NA	NA	TRBJ2-7	CATSRAPGRWDYEQYF	TGTGCCACCAGCAGAGCTCCGGGACGCTGGGACTACGAGCAGTACTTC
TRBV7-8	NA	NA	TRBJ2-5	CASRGAGGLGETQYF	TGTGCCAGCAGGGGTGCCGGAGGGTTAGGAGAGACCCAGTACTTC
TRBV27	NA	NA	TRBJ1-5	CASSKSGGNQPQHF	TGTGCCAGCAGTAAATCCGGGGGAAATCAGCCCCAGCATTTT
TRBV4-1	once	NA	TRBJ2-7	CASSQDDYREQYF	TGCGCCAGCAGCCAAGACGACTATCGCGAGCAGTACTTC
TRBV5-5	NA	TRBD1	TRBJ2-7	CASSPRRDRGYEQYF	TGTGCCAGCAGCCCAAGGCGGGACAGGGGTTACGAGCAGTACTTC
TRBV27	NA	NA	TRBJ1-2	CDQHTGGYGYTF	TGTGACCAGCACACCGGGGGCTATGGCTACACCTTC
TRBV19	once	NA	TRBJ1-1	CASMATPNTEAFF	TGTGCCAGTATGGCCACACCGAACACTGAAGCTTTCTTT
TRBV6-1	once	NA	TRBJ2-7	CASSEAESGSYEQYF	TGTGCCAGCAGTGAAGCCGAGTCTGGATCCTACGAGCAGTACTTC
TRBV28	NA	NA	TRBJ1-5	CASQIGGNSNQPQHF	TGTGCCAGTCAAATCGGTGGGAATAGCAATCAGCCCCAGCATTTT
TRBV5-1	NA	NA	TRBJ1-1	CASSLFAVNTEAFF	TGCGCCAGCAGCTTGTTCGCAGTGAACACTGAAGCTTTCTTT
TRBV9	NA	TRBD2	TRBJ2-1	CASSTGTSGAYNEQFF	TGTGCCAGCAGCACAGGGACTAGCGGGGCCTACAATGAGCAGTTCTTC
TRBV4-1	NA	NA	TRBJ1-1	CASSPGRAKNTEAFF	TGCGCCAGCAGCCCCGGGCGGGCGAAGAACACTGAAGCTTTCTTT
TRBV29-1	NA	NA	TRBJ2-5	CSAGLEETQYF	TGCAGCGCGGGACTGGAGGAGACCCAGTACTTC
TRBV20-1	NA	NA	TRBJ2-5	CSARIRETQYF	TGCAGTGCTAGGATCAGGGAGACCCAGTACTTC
TRBV14	NA	NA	TRBJ2-1	CASSGLNSYNEQFF	TGTGCCAGCAGCGGGCTGAACTCCTACAATGAGCAGTTCTTC
TRBV30	NA	NA	TRBJ2-7	CAWRMGTPSYEQYF	TGTGCCTGGAGAATGGGGACACCCTCCTACGAGCAGTACTTC
TRBV2	NA	TRBD1	TRBJ1-5	CASSRRGQSNQPQHF	TGTGCCAGCAGTCGTAGGGGGCAAAGCAATCAGCCCCAGCATTTT
TRBV29-1	NA	TRBD1	TRBJ2-5	CSGSGTGEGTQYF	TGCAGCGGGAGCGGGACAGGGGAAGGGACCCAGTACTTC
TRBV4-2	NA	TRBD1	TRBJ1-1	CASSQEARQGGNTEAFF	TGTGCCAGCAGCCAAGAAGCTCGACAGGGCGGGAACACTGAAGCTTTCTTT
TRBV27	NA	TRBD1	TRBJ2-7	CASSSTGTGSYEQYF	TGTGCCAGCAGCTCTACCGGGACAGGGAGTTACGAGCAGTACTTC
TRBV2	NA	NA	TRBJ2-1	CASSPGNEQFF	TGTGCCAGCAGTCCAGGGAACGAGCAGTTCTTC
TRBV18	NA	TRBD2	TRBJ2-2	CASSPASGRTGELFF	TGTGCCAGCTCACCGGCTAGCGGGAGAACCGGGGAGCTGTTTTTT
TRBV5-1	NA	NA	TRBJ2-3	CASSLGGAGLSTDTQYF	TGCGCCAGCAGCCTCGGAGGAGCCGGTCTTAGCACAGATACGCAGTATTTT
TRBV12-5	NA	NA	TRBJ1-2	CASGLAAGEENGYTF	TGTGCTAGTGGTTTGGCGGCAGGGGAGGAGAATGGCTACACCTTC
TRBV18	NA	TRBD2	TRBJ2-5	CASSRRLAEETQYF	TGTGCCAGCTCGAGGAGACTAGCGGAAGAGACCCAGTACTTC
TRBV9	NA	TRBD2	TRBJ2-7	CASSSTGVPGLATNEQYF	TGTGCCAGCAGCTCGACGGGGGTGCCGGGACTAGCGACCAACGAGCAGTACTTC
TRBV30	NA	NA	TRBJ1-3	CAWSPGNTIYF	TGTGCCTGGAGTCCGGGAAACACCATATATTTT
TRBV10-2	NA	TRBD2	TRBJ2-7	CASSEPSQGHPGLAPRGYEQYF	TGCGCCAGCAGTGAGCCCAGCCAGGGACACCCGGGACTAGCGCCAAGGGGGTACGAGCAGTACTTC